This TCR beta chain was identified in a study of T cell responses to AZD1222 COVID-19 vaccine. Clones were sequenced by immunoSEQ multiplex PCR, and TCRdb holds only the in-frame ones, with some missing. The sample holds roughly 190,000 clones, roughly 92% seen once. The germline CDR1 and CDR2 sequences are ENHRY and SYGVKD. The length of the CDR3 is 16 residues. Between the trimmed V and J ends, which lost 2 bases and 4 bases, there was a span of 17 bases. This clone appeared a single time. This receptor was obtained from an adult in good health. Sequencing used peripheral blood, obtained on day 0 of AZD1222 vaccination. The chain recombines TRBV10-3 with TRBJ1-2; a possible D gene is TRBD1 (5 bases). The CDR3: CAISEGGNRGGYGYTF. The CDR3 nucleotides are TGTGCCATCAGTGAGGGGGGGAATCGGGGAGGCTATGGCTACACCTTC.